This is a list of T cell receptor beta chains from one sample in a study of blood T cell repertoires in COVID-19. Assay: immunoSEQ multiplex PCR; the TCRdb copy retains only in-frame clones and omits some. The sample shows approximately 85,000 clones, less than 95% of them seen only once. Input material: peripheral blood. Receptors were obtained from a woman aged 45-60 years in a cohort sampled during active COVID-19. Each CDR3 is given with its conserved first and last residue. Fields, in order: V gene, clone size, J gene, D gene, CDR3 protein. The D gene is left open where the match is weak. Expanded clones are given a class, and other clones once, few, many or no size at all.

>TRBV7-3|NA|TRBJ2-1|TRBD1
CASSLQARQGQFYNEQFF
>TRBV3-1/TRBV3-2|NA|TRBJ2-2|NA
CASSQSGGTGFPGELFF
>TRBV2|many|TRBJ2-3|TRBD2
CASLRASGRTDTQYF
>TRBV2|NA|TRBJ2-3|NA
CASRDYLNTDTQYF
>TRBV28|NA|TRBJ1-2|TRBD1
CATPGQGANNYGYTF
>TRBV7-4|once|TRBJ2-4|TRBD2
CASSLEIMLAGESWGLNIQYF
>TRBV7-8|NA|TRBJ1-5|TRBD1
CASSLEGQGNQPQHF
>TRBV12-3/TRBV12-4|NA|TRBJ1-5|NA
CASSFRGYQPQHF
>TRBV6-1|NA|TRBJ1-2|NA
CASSALGVRQLTSGYTF
>TRBV7-3|NA|TRBJ2-5|TRBD1
CASSLLGTGNRETQYF
>TRBV30|once|TRBJ1-2|NA
CAWSVPYLYGYTF
>TRBV5-4|NA|TRBJ1-1|NA
CASSWDAGTEAFF
>TRBV18|NA|TRBJ2-7|NA
CASSPDQGSVYEQYF
>TRBV9|once|TRBJ2-5|NA
CASSSEGTQYF
>TRBV19|NA|TRBJ1-4|NA
CASTMEGRGEKLFF
>TRBV28|NA|TRBJ1-2|TRBD1
CASYRQGPAYGYTF
>TRBV6-1|NA|TRBJ1-5|NA
CASSEALRFGRGYQPQHF
>TRBV7-3|NA|TRBJ1-2|NA
CASSLGEGAGYGYTF
>TRBV30|NA|TRBJ1-2|NA
CAWIPPTTRGSSGYTF
>TRBV2|NA|TRBJ1-1|TRBD1
CASTVPGQGANTEAFF
>TRBV28|NA|TRBJ2-2|NA
CASSFRVHGELFF
>TRBV13|NA|TRBJ1-2|NA
CASSIWTYNYGYTF
>TRBV19|NA|TRBJ1-1|TRBD1
CASTSTGQPMNTEAFF
>TRBV19|NA|TRBJ1-2|TRBD1
CASSPRTGGNGYTF
>TRBV28|NA|TRBJ2-2|TRBD2
CASDGLAGANTGELFF
>TRBV6-5|NA|TRBJ2-7|NA
CASSLKTFSREQYF
>TRBV3-1/TRBV3-2|NA|TRBJ1-2|NA
CASSQGDTEARTF
>TRBV11-3|NA|TRBJ2-3|NA
CASSPESGDTQYF
>TRBV27|NA|TRBJ1-2|NA
CASSLSVDNYGYTF
>TRBV10-2|once|TRBJ2-3|TRBD2
CASSGGGLAGGPIDTQYF
>TRBV5-1|NA|TRBJ1-5|NA
CASSLGQPNQPQHF
>TRBV29-1|NA|TRBJ2-5|TRBD1
CSVGGQGKETQYF
>TRBV5-1|NA|TRBJ2-2|NA
CARSLGGLAVTGELFF
>TRBV11-2|NA|TRBJ2-3|NA
CASSPQVGDTQYF
>TRBV3-1/TRBV3-2|NA|TRBJ2-1|NA
CASSQVIRGSYNEQFF
>TRBV5-5|once|TRBJ1-5|NA
CASSQGSLHQQPQHF
>TRBV28|NA|TRBJ1-2|NA
CASSLSEPAIYGYTF
>TRBV19|NA|TRBJ1-1|NA
CASSGVNTEAFF
>TRBV3-1/TRBV3-2|NA|TRBJ2-7|NA
CASSQDDRLYEQYF
>TRBV27|once|TRBJ2-7|NA
CASSLPGLPYEQYF
>TRBV5-1|NA|TRBJ2-7|NA
CASSLEGQGSNEQYF
>TRBV19|NA|TRBJ2-3|NA
CASSLLGIVFPGTDTQYF
>TRBV7-6|once|TRBJ2-6|TRBD1
CASSLRDRGTAGANVLTF
>TRBV28|NA|TRBJ2-6|NA
CASSSNPLGISSGANVLTF
>TRBV11-2|NA|TRBJ2-2|NA
CASSPTTQPGELFF